These 23 T cell receptor beta chains were all obtained from the same sample, sequenced in a study of PD-1 blockade in classical Hodgkin lymphoma. The protocol was immunoSEQ multiplex PCR, while the TCRdb copy is restricted to in-frame clones and leaves out a portion. This sample has about 90,000 clones, with approximately 90% found just once. Time point of the sample: cycle 4 day 1 (C4D1), after more than five weeks of nivolumab. Brentuximab vedotin exposure varied among the patients, all of whom had relapsed after autologous stem cell transplantation. The material sequenced was peripheral blood mononuclear cells (PBMCs), taken before the fourth cycle of nivolumab. These TCRs come from a human donor with classical Hodgkin lymphoma.

The chain carries TRBV7-2 and TRBJ2-3; D could derive from TRBD1 or TRBD2 (5 bases each). CDR3 size: 14 residues. Germline CDR1 is SGHTA and CDR2 is FQGNSA. V lost 7 bases, J lost 4 bases, and 15 bases lay in between. CDR3 bases: TGTGCCAGCACCCCAGTTCGGGGCGCAGATACGCAGTATTTT. The encoded protein is CASTPVRGADTQYF.

The CDR3 DNA reads as TGCGCCAGCAGCCAAGACCGACAGAATAATTCACCCCTCCACTTT. Amino acid sequence: CASSQDRQNNSPLHF. The chain links TRBV4-3 to TRBJ1-6, with D maybe TRBD1 (5 bases). Trimming removed 0 bases from V and 5 bases from J, with 8 bases in between. There are 15 residues in the CDR3. The germline V gene encodes CDR1 LGHNA and CDR2 YSLEER.

The chain combines TRBV7-6 with TRBJ2-7; a weak D match, TRBD1 (8 bases). The CDR3 has 14 amino acids. Germline loops: CDR1 SGHVS, CDR2 FNYEAQ. V was clipped by 8 bases and J by 2 bases, with 16 bases between them. CDR3 protein: CASESGTGPYEQYF. In DNA, the CDR3 is TGTGCCAGCGAAAGCGGGACAGGCCCCTACGAGCAGTACTTC. Supplemented by reference TRBV7-6 and TRBJ2-7, the full variable domain reads GAGVSQSPRYKVTKRGQDVALRCDPISGHVSLYWYRQALGQGPEFLTYFNYEAQQDKSGLPNDRFSAERPEGSISTLTIQRTEQRDSAMYRCASESGTGPYEQYFGPGTRLTVT.

The chain combines TRBV9 with TRBJ2-7, with 7 bases matching TRBD2. J was trimmed by 7 bases and V by 0 bases; bases with no gene match: 1. This CDR3 has 12 residues. Germline V gene sequence: CDR1 SGDLS, CDR2 YYNGEE. CDR3 protein: CASSVDSGEQYF. In DNA, the CDR3 is TGTGCCAGCAGCGTAGATAGCGGGGAGCAGTACTTC.

This sequence joins TRBV5-1 and TRBJ2-7, with 7 bases that match TRBD1. Germline lookup yields CDR1 SGHRS and CDR2 YFSETQ. V shed 0 bases and J 4 bases; nucleotides not matched to a gene: 7. The CDR3 totals 15 residues. Here the CDR3 DNA reads TGCGCCAGCAGCTTGGGGGGACAGTCGATTTACGAGCAGTACTTC. Its protein is CASSLGGQSIYEQYF.

The chain joins TRBV5-4 to TRBJ1-2; D perhaps matches TRBD1 (6 bases). V dropped 6 bases and J dropped 5 bases, with 17 bases sitting between them. The germline CDR1 and CDR2 sequences are SGHNT and YYREEE (reference sequence). The CDR3 covers 14 residues. The CDR3 sequence is CASTLQGASYGYTF. Written as DNA, the CDR3 is TGTGCCAGCACCTTACAGGGAGCTTCGTATGGCTACACCTTC.

This sequence joins TRBV6-5 and TRBJ2-3; D call uncertain. The CDR3 covers 14 residues. The germline V gene has CDR1 MNHEY and CDR2 SVGAGI. Trimming pared 3 bases from V and 4 bases from J, leaving 11 bases between. Written as DNA, the CDR3 is TGTGCCAGCAGTTATCAACCTCGAGCAGATACGCAGTATTTT. It encodes CASSYQPRADTQYF.

The chain joins TRBV7-8 to TRBJ1-5, with unresolved D. The CDR3 contains 15 residues. Between the trimmed V and J ends, which lost 0 bases and 0 bases, there was a span of 6 bases. Per germline, CDR1 SGHVS and CDR2 FQNEAQ. The DNA of the CDR3 is TGTGCCAGCAGCTTAGCACCAGGTAGCAATCAGCCCCAGCATTTT. It encodes CASSLAPGSNQPQHF.

The rearrangement links TRBV6-1 to TRBJ1-1; D possibly corresponds to TRBD1 (6 bases). V gave up 7 bases and J gave up 5 bases, with 17 bases separating them. Germline V lookup: CDR1 MNHNS, CDR2 SASEGT. CDR3 length: 14 residues. The CDR3 protein is CASTAPGQSTEAFF. CDR3 DNA: TGTGCCAGCACTGCCCCAGGACAGAGTACTGAAGCTTTCTTT.

This chain links TRBV9 with TRBJ2-7; D remains unclear. The germline gives CDR1 SGDLS, CDR2 YYNGEE. CDR3 length equals 15 residues. V shed 0 bases and J shed 5 bases, with 15 bases lying between them. DNA for the CDR3: TGTGCCAGCAGCGTAGAGCGCTGGGTTTCCAACGAGCAGTACTTC. This translates into CASSVERWVSNEQYF.

The chain combines TRBV5-4 with TRBJ2-5, with D possibly being TRBD1 (6 bases). V dropped 4 bases and J dropped 1 base, with 11 bases sitting between them. Germline V CDR1 and CDR2: SGHNT, YYREEE (reference sequence). The CDR3 is 14 amino acids. CDR3 DNA: TGTGCCAGCAGCCAAGGACAGCTCCAAGAGACCCAGTACTTC. Translated, it gives CASSQGQLQETQYF.

The chain joins TRBV18 to TRBJ2-6, with TRBD1 as a possible D gene (5 bases). The germline CDR1 and CDR2 sequences are KGHSH and LQKENI. V gave up 4 bases and J gave up 0 bases, with 13 bases separating them. The CDR3 runs to 17 residues. The CDR3 DNA is TGTGCCAGCTCACGCCCAGGGCCTAGCTCTGGGGCCAACGTCCTGACTTTC. Protein product: CASSRPGPSSGANVLTF.

Written as DNA, the CDR3 is TGTGCCTGGAGTGTAGGGACAGGGGGCAATCAGCCCCAGCATTTT. Amino acid sequence: CAWSVGTGGNQPQHF. The chain combines TRBV30 with TRBJ1-5; TRBD1 aligns across 10 bases. This CDR3 is built from 15 residues. Germline CDR1 is GTSNPN and CDR2 is SVGIG (reference sequence). The J segment lost 2 bases and the V segment lost 0 bases, leaving 1 base of the junction unmatched.

The genes are TRBV4-2 and TRBJ1-2; no clear D gene. The CDR3 is made up of 16 amino acids. The germline gives CDR1 LGHNA, CDR2 YNFKEQ. Trimming took off 4 bases at V and 2 bases at J, with 17 bases between the two ends. CDR3 protein: CASSLNRGTKNYGYTF. DNA for the CDR3: TGTGCCAGCAGCCTTAACCGGGGTACGAAAAACTATGGCTACACCTTC.

The chain joins TRBV11-2 to TRBJ2-7; 11 positions agree with TRBD2. CDR1 and CDR2 (germline): SGHAT, FQNNGV. With V trimmed by 5 bases and J by 7 bases, 7 bases remained unmatched. The CDR3 extends over 14 amino acids. CDR3: CASSQGLAVGEQYF. The CDR3 coding sequence is TGTGCCAGCAGCCAGGGACTAGCGGTGGGAGAGCAGTACTTC.

The chain couples TRBV7-8 to TRBJ2-7; weak D call: TRBD1 (6 bases). Germline V gene sequence: CDR1 SGHVS, CDR2 FQNEAQ. The CDR3 spans 14 residues. Trimming removed 5 bases from V and 2 bases from J, with 13 bases in between. The CDR3 spells CASSGRDKAYEQYF. Written as DNA, the CDR3 is TGTGCCAGCAGCGGCAGGGACAAAGCCTACGAGCAGTACTTC.

This rearrangement joins TRBV6-5 to TRBJ1-4; perhaps TRBD1 as D (5 bases). V was trimmed by 3 bases and J by 6 bases, leaving 17 bases between them. The CDR3 is 16 amino acids. CDR1 is MNHEY and CDR2 is SVGAGI in the germline V gene. The CDR3, as DNA: TGTGCCAGCAGTTATGAGATCGGGACGGGGGATGAAAAACTGTTTTTT. This codes for CASSYEIGTGDEKLFF.

The chain recombines TRBV30 with TRBJ1-3; D not certain. The CDR3 consists of 14 residues. The ends were cut back, 2 bases at V and 0 bases at J, with 8 bases in the middle. Germline CDR1 and CDR2: GTSNPN and SVGIG (reference sequence). The CDR3 spells CAWSRAVSGNTIYF. The CDR3 DNA follows: TGTGCCTGGAGTCGGGCAGTCTCTGGAAACACCATATATTTT.

This clone was seen more than once but under ten times. The chain uses TRBV2 and TRBJ2-2, with TRBD2 matching 7 bases. The CDR3 spans 15 residues. Germline CDR1 is SNHLY and CDR2 is FYNNEI. V lost 6 bases and J lost 4; bases outside the gene matches: 8. CDR3 sequence (DNA): TGTGCCAGCAGAAGAAGCGGGGTAACCACCGGGGAGCTGTTTTTT. Its translation: CASRRSGVTTGELFF.

V usage is TRBV7-9 and J usage is TRBJ1-4, with TRBD1 matching over 7 bases. Germline trimming cut 6 bases from V and 5 bases from J; bases unmatched to any gene: 6. Germline V gene sequence: CDR1 SEHNR, CDR2 FQNEAQ (reference sequence). The CDR3 loop spans 14 amino acids. CDR3 protein: CASREDRANEKLFF. The CDR3 DNA reads as TGTGCCAGCAGGGAAGACAGGGCGAATGAAAAACTGTTTTTT.

J is TRBJ2-7 and V is TRBV30; D uncertain. The CDR3 contains 15 residues. In germline, CDR1 is GTSNPN, CDR2 SVGIG (reference sequence). The V end was cut by 3 bases, the J end by 0 bases, with 15 bases between. CDR3 sequence: CAWRARGVASYEQYF. The CDR3 nucleotides read TGTGCCTGGAGAGCTCGAGGTGTGGCCTCCTACGAGCAGTACTTC.

This clone appeared a single time. J is TRBJ1-2 and V is TRBV15; 7 nucleotides match TRBD1. CDR3 length equals 16 residues. J gave up 2 bases and V 4 bases, and 10 bases lay outside the gene matches. Germline V gene data show CDR1 as LNHNV and CDR2 as YYDKDF (reference sequence). Here the CDR3 reads CATSTLGGGLNYGYTF. CDR3 nucleotide sequence: TGTGCCACCAGCACTCTCGGAGGGGGCCTAAACTATGGCTACACCTTC.

The chain employs TRBV7-8 and TRBJ2-3, with TRBD2 matching 7 bases. The CDR3 extends over 16 amino acids. Germline V lookup: CDR1 SGHVS, CDR2 FQNEAQ. The V gene end was trimmed by 5 bases and the J gene end by 2 bases; junction bases not matched to a gene: 10. CDR3: CASSQRVGRVTDTQYF. In DNA, the CDR3 is TGTGCCAGCAGCCAGAGGGTAGGGAGGGTCACAGATACGCAGTATTTT.